This T cell receptor (beta chain) appears in the sequencing data of a study of Ad26.COV2.S vaccination and SARS-CoV-2 variants. Trimming removed 5 bases from V and 3 bases from J; junction bases left unmatched: 3. The CDR3 sequence is 13 residues long. Germline CDR1 SEHNR, CDR2 FQNEAQ (reference sequence). Regarding treatment: 19 received Ad26.COV2.S at low or high dose, single or two shots; several received placebo; per-sample allocation not given. The samples date from day 63 after the first vaccine or placebo injection. Data came from immunoSEQ multiplex PCR; TCRdb stores just in-frame clones and leaves some out. Counted here are about 400,000 clones, roughly nine tenths occurring once; the ten biggest clones make up 3% to 3.5%.

The material was peripheral blood, obtained in a trial of Ad26.COV2.S vaccine versus placebo. This TCR was sampled from a person aged 18-60 years who received the Ad26.COV2.S COVID-19 vaccine or a placebo. The chain joins TRBV7-9 to TRBJ1-1; TRBD1 matches at 7 bases. CDR3 sequence reads: CASSPTGYTEAFF. The CDR3, as DNA: TGTGCCAGCAGCCCGACAGGGTACACTGAAGCTTTCTTT.